Listed here is a single TCR beta chain. Its antigen remains unidentified. Base qualities are not provided; no much larger clone lies one nucleotide away. Each collaborating institution followed its own protocols to collect whole blood in K2EDTA tubes. For TCRbeta analysis, collaborator samples were shipped as frozen whole blood, as isolated PBMCs, or as DNA extracted from either sample type. The data are from a study of blood T cell repertoires in COVID-19 (dated by TCRdb to the early 2020s). About the full investigation: Samples covering the acute and convalescent phases of COVID-19 were provided by collaborators in the United States, Italy and Spain. The prospective study material was composed of cDNA or gDNA derived from T cells, B-cell-depleted T cells, or PBMCs. The dataset comprised deeply sampled blood TCRbeta repertoires from subjects exposed to, actively infected with, or recovered from COVID-19. A freely available public database, intended as a resource for researchers studying the immune response to SARS-CoV-2, is where the repertoires were released. Samples came from the ongoing ImmuneRACE study (first 160 participants) plus 1,254 subjects from 6 global collaborators. A de-identified subject ID, COVID-19 status, age in years and sex were almost always included in the sample metadata. Where available, HLA class I and class II types were obtained from metadata supplied by the sample provider rather than from assay-based typing. Points the paper makes about the study in general: The quantity of clinical and demographic metadata differed by source and by participant and was supplied without curation.

TCRbeta CDR3 regions were amplified from genomic DNA by means of the immunoSEQ Assay, a bias-controlled multiplex PCR. The study's processing was this. Within the assay, amplification of reference gene primers was used to estimate how many nucleated cells each sample contained. To quantify the absolute abundance of each unique TCRbeta CDR3 rearrangement, sequence reads were collapsed and filtered. Productive Simpson clonality was computed per sample as the square root of Simpson's diversity index over productive rearrangements. TCRdb took this table from immuneACCESS and kept in-frame rearrangements with V and J called. Such tables lack part of the clones; where checked against another copy, unresolved V genes explain under half of the gap, and the rest is unexplained. V, J and clone size reflect that table, while D and trimming were determined from the DNA. The sample includes some 220,000 clones, with around four fifths observed a single time. The ten largest clones represent roughly 20% of the sample.

The TCR sequence derives from a woman at least 80 years old with active or convalescent COVID-19. The sample taken for sequencing was peripheral blood.

The bases are TGTGCCAGACGAACAGGGGAGGGCTACACCTTC. This gives the protein CARRTGEGYTF. The chain joins TRBV6-4 to TRBJ1-2; TRBD1 lines up with 7 middle nucleotides. The V end gives up 9 bases and the J end 8 bases, leaving 6 bases in the junction not matched to a gene. There are 11 amino acids in the CDR3, from cysteine to phenylalanine inclusive. The only DNA kept is the CDR3, 33 bases in frame from the first base. For CDR1 and CDR2, the germline V gene lists MRHNA and SNTAGT.